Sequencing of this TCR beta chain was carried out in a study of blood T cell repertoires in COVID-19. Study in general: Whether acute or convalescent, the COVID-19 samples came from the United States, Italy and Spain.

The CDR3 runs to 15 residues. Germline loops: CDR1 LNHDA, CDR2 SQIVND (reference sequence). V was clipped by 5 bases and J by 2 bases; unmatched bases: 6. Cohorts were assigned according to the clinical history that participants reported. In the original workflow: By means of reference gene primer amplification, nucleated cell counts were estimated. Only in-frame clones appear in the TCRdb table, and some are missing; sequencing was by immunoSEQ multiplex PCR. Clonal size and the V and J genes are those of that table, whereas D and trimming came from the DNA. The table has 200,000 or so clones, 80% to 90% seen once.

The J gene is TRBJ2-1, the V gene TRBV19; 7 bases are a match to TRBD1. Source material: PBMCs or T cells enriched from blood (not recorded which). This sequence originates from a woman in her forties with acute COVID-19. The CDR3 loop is CASSLDRSTYNEQFF. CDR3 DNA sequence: TGTGCCAGTAGTTTGGACAGGTCTACCTACAATGAGCAGTTCTTC.